These 25 T cell receptor beta chains were sequenced from one sample in a study of blood T cell repertoires in COVID-19. This table comes from immunoSEQ multiplex PCR, and its TCRdb copy is limited to in-frame clones, with some not included. This table holds around 65,000 clones, approximately 78% found once. The sample was peripheral blood. These receptors were collected from a human donor in a cohort sampled during active COVID-19.

V is TRBV13 and J is TRBJ2-7; D not resolved. Looked up from germline, CDR1 is PRHDT and CDR2 is FYEKMQ (reference sequence). The CDR3 consists of 13 residues. The ends were cut back, 8 bases at V and 0 bases at J, with 11 bases in the middle. In DNA, the CDR3 is TGTGCCAGCGCGATAGCTAGCTCCTACGAGCAGTACTTC. Its translation: CASAIASSYEQYF.

This clone was detected a few times. The chain couples TRBV15 to TRBJ2-1; 11 bases align to TRBD1. Germline V CDR1 and CDR2: LNHNV, YYDKDF (reference sequence). This CDR3 region has 16 residues. Trimming at V came to 3 bases and at J to 4 bases, leaving 5 bases not matched to a gene. This chain's CDR3 is CATSSLGTGGYNEQFF. The CDR3 DNA reads as TGTGCCACCAGCAGCCTAGGGACAGGGGGATACAATGAGCAGTTCTTC.

This chain uses TRBV6-6 with TRBJ1-2; 8 bases map to TRBD1. CDR1 and CDR2 (germline): MNHNY, SVGAGI (reference sequence). The CDR3 extends over 15 amino acids. The J segment lost 10 bases and the V segment lost 1 base, leaving 11 bases of the junction unmatched. In DNA form, the CDR3 reads TGTGCCAGCAGTTACTGGCCAGGGGGCAACGGAGACTACACCTTC. It encodes CASSYWPGGNGDYTF.

The rearrangement links TRBV2 to TRBJ2-7; 10 positions agree with TRBD1. CDR1 and CDR2 (germline): SNHLY, FYNNEI. This CDR3 spans 13 amino acids. The trim removed 6 bases at V and 7 bases at J, leaving 6 bases unmatched. The CDR3 sequence: CASRTGGLREQYF. DNA for the CDR3: TGTGCCAGCAGGACAGGGGGCTTAAGGGAGCAGTACTTC. Drawing the rest from reference TRBV2 and TRBJ2-7, the complete variable domain is EPEVTQTPSHQVTQMGQEVILRCVPISNHLYFYWYRQILGQKVEFLVSFYNNEISEKSEIFDDQFSVERPDGSNFTLKIRSTKLEDSAMYFCASRTGGLREQYFGPGTRLTVT.

This chain uses TRBV2 with TRBJ2-2; TRBD2 matches 14 bases. V lost 2 bases and J lost 4; bases outside the gene matches: 3. In germline, CDR1 is SNHLY, CDR2 FYNNEI. There are 17 residues in the CDR3. This CDR3 reads CASSEQGTSGGTGELFF. The CDR3, as DNA: TGTGCCAGCAGTGAACAAGGGACTAGCGGGGGCACCGGGGAGCTGTTTTTT.

The rearrangement joins TRBV18 to TRBJ1-2; 7 bases are a match to TRBD1. The CDR3 is 15 residues long. Looked up from germline, CDR1 is KGHSH and CDR2 is LQKENI. Trimming cost V 2 bases and J 0 bases; bases outside gene matches: 3. The DNA of the CDR3 is TGTGCCAGCTCACCAGAGACAGGGACTAACTATGGCTACACCTTC. This sequence encodes CASSPETGTNYGYTF.

The chain recombines TRBV7-8 with TRBJ1-1, with D perhaps matching TRBD1 (5 bases). Looked up from germline, CDR1 is SGHVS and CDR2 is FQNEAQ. This CDR3 is built from 15 residues. V lost 5 bases, J lost 4 bases, and 17 bases lay in between. CDR3 DNA sequence: TGTGCCAGCAGCAACCGGGACGGGGGGAGCACTGAAGCTTTCTTT. Translated, it gives CASSNRDGGSTEAFF.

As DNA, the CDR3 is TGTGCCAGCAGTCACGGGACTAGCGGGGGGTCGGTCACCGGGGAGCTGTTTTTT. This encodes CASSHGTSGGSVTGELFF. The rearrangement joins TRBV6-2 or TRBV6-3 to TRBJ2-2; 15 positions agree with TRBD2. This CDR3 is 18 amino acids long. The J segment lost 4 bases and the V segment lost 5 bases, leaving 8 bases of the junction unmatched. Germline V gene data show CDR1 as MNHEY and CDR2 as SVGEGT.

This chain links TRBV5-4 with TRBJ1-1; TRBD1 matches 9 bases. Germline CDR1 SGHNT, CDR2 YYREEE (reference sequence). V gave up 4 bases and J gave up 0 bases; unmatched junction bases: 1. CDR3 length equals 14 residues. CDR3 residues: CASSRQGVNTEAFF. The CDR3, as DNA: TGTGCCAGCAGCCGACAGGGGGTGAACACTGAAGCTTTCTTT.

The CDR3 DNA sequence: TGCGCCAGCAGCCAAAGTTCCAGGGGGCTCGACGAGCAGTACTTC. Amino acid sequence: CASSQSSRGLDEQYF. This chain links TRBV4-1 with TRBJ2-7; 8 nucleotides line up with TRBD1. This CDR3 is 15 amino acids long. J was trimmed by 5 bases and V by 2 bases; bases with no gene match: 8. CDR1 and CDR2 from the germline V gene are MGHRA and YSYEKL.

The chain links TRBV11-2 to TRBJ2-5, with 14 bases aligning to TRBD2. Per the germline V gene, CDR1 is SGHAT and CDR2 is FQNNGV. With V trimmed by 4 bases and J by 5 bases, 6 bases remained unmatched. The CDR3 length is 16 residues. CDR3 coding DNA: TGTGCCAGCAGCTCCGACCGGACTAGCGGGGGGGAGACCCAGTACTTC. This codes for CASSSDRTSGGETQYF.

This chain joins TRBV28 and TRBJ2-1, with 9 bases fitting TRBD2. The CDR3 covers 15 residues. In germline, CDR1 is MDHEN, CDR2 SYDVKM. V was clipped by 2 bases and J by 10 bases; unmatched bases: 9. For the CDR3, the DNA is TGTGCCAGCAGTTTAGGGCGGGGGGGCCTAAGGGAGCAGTTCTTC. Amino acids: CASSLGRGGLREQFF.

This clone came up a few times. This rearrangement joins TRBV2 to TRBJ1-5; D is uncertain. Germline V CDR1 and CDR2: SNHLY, FYNNEI. There are 13 residues in the CDR3. Trimming left V 7 bases short and J 9 bases short, with 16 bases between. CDR3 sequence (DNA): TGTGCCAGCACCGAAGAGAGTTATCGGCCCCAGCATTTT. Residues: CASTEESYRPQHF.

This clone was detected only a few times. This chain uses TRBV6-1 with TRBJ1-3; unclear D gene. The germline CDR1 and CDR2 sequences are MNHNS and SASEGT. This CDR3 has 14 residues. Trimming pared 3 bases from V and 2 bases from J, leaving 8 bases between. CDR3 sequence (DNA): TGTGCCAGCAGTGATTGGGCCCCTGGAAACACCATATATTTT. It is translated as CASSDWAPGNTIYF.

The chain has TRBV5-4 and TRBJ2-5, with D perhaps TRBD1 (5 bases). V was cut by 4 bases and J by 2 bases, with 9 bases left in between. CDR3 size: 13 residues. Per the germline V gene, CDR1 is SGHNT and CDR2 is YYREEE (reference sequence). The CDR3 protein is CASSQQVQETQYF. In nucleotides, the CDR3 is TGTGCCAGCAGCCAACAGGTTCAAGAGACCCAGTACTTC.

This rearrangement joins TRBV9 to TRBJ2-3; the match to TRBD2 covers 11 bases. The V segment lost 5 bases and the J segment 4 bases; nucleotides outside the gene matches: 9. CDR1 SGDLS and CDR2 YYNGEE come from the germline V gene. The CDR3 extends over 16 amino acids. The DNA of the CDR3 is TGTGCCAGCAGGGCTAGCGGGGGGCGACTGGCAGATACGCAGTATTTT. Translated, it gives CASRASGGRLADTQYF.

A single count supports this clone. V gene TRBV5-5 combines with J gene TRBJ2-7; D is unclear. V was clipped by 0 bases and J by 6 bases, with 13 bases between them. The germline CDR1 and CDR2 sequences are SGHKS and YYEKEE (reference sequence). The CDR3 contains 14 residues. Written as DNA, the CDR3 is TGTGCCAGCAGCTTGGCCGACACCAGCCGCGAGCAGTACGTC. Its translation is CASSLADTSREQYV.

The gene calls are TRBV5-1 and TRBJ2-5; D is ambiguous. CDR3 length: 13 residues. Germline V gives CDR1 SGHRS, CDR2 YFSETQ. The V and J ends lost 0 bases and 3 bases respectively, with 6 bases between them. CDR3 nucleotides: TGCGCCAGCAGCTTGGCCTTTAAAGAGACCCAGTACTTC. Translating it yields CASSLAFKETQYF.

The chain employs TRBV5-1 and TRBJ2-2, with D maybe TRBD1 (5 bases). V was pared by 0 bases and J by 4 bases, with 13 bases between. Per germline, CDR1 SGHRS and CDR2 YFSETQ. CDR3 length: 16 residues. The CDR3 sequence is CASSLASRQGTGELFF. CDR3 coding DNA: TGCGCCAGCAGCTTGGCCTCGAGGCAGGGCACCGGGGAGCTGTTTTTT.

The chain has TRBV6-5 and TRBJ1-1; D possibly corresponds to TRBD1 (5 bases). CDR1 MNHEY and CDR2 SVGAGI come from the germline V gene. Deletions cut 4 bases from V and 5 bases from J, with 14 bases between. This CDR3 comprises 14 residues. CDR3 nucleotides: TGTGCCAGCAGTTTTACCGGGGGAAGGACTGAAGCTTTCTTT. This encodes CASSFTGGRTEAFF.

As concerns this clone: Other DNA sequences within the sample encode an identical CDR3. This chain joins TRBV5-6 and TRBJ2-7, with 7 bases that match TRBD1. The length of the CDR3 is 14 residues. Per germline, CDR1 SGHDT and CDR2 YYEEEE. Unmatched junction bases numbered 4, after V lost 4 bases and J lost 0 bases. CDR3 in amino acids: CASSLGTASYEQYF. The CDR3 bases are TGTGCCAGCAGCCTAGGGACAGCCTCCTACGAGCAGTACTTC. The full variable domain, its missing parts supplied by reference TRBV5-6 and TRBJ2-7, is DAGVTQSPTHLIKTRGQQVTLRCSPKSGHDTVSWYQQALGQGPQFIFQYYEEEERQRGNFPDRFSGHQFPNYSSELNVNALLLGDSALYLCASSLGTASYEQYFGPGTRLTVT.

The sample holds one count of this clone. The V and J genes are TRBV11-2 and TRBJ2-7; a weak D match, TRBD2 (5 bases). V dropped 5 bases and J dropped 4 bases, with 9 bases sitting between them. Germline CDR1 reads SGHAT; CDR2 reads FQNNGV. This CDR3 spans 12 amino acids. The CDR3 spells CASSRGPYEQYF. DNA for the CDR3: TGTGCCAGCAGCCGGGGTCCGTACGAGCAGTACTTC.

A single count supports this clone. The genes are TRBV7-9 and TRBJ2-1, with 7 nucleotides matching TRBD1. The CDR3 has 17 amino acids. The trim removed 3 bases at V and 0 bases at J, leaving 8 bases unmatched. Germline V lookup: CDR1 SEHNR, CDR2 FQNEAQ (reference sequence). The CDR3 DNA reads as TGTGCCAGCAGCTTGCTCCCGGGACAGTTCTCCTACAATGAGCAGTTCTTC. Encoded protein: CASSLLPGQFSYNEQFF.

The CDR3 loop reads CASSPYRAGGPTGELFF. CDR3 in DNA: TGTGCCAGCAGCCCGTACCGGGCGGGGGGGCCTACCGGGGAGCTGTTTTTT. The V call is TRBV11-2, the J call TRBJ2-2; 9 bases align to TRBD2. V shed 5 bases and J 5 bases; nucleotides not matched to a gene: 12. The CDR3 runs to 17 residues. Germline V gene data show CDR1 as SGHAT and CDR2 as FQNNGV.

This rearrangement joins TRBV7-8 to TRBJ2-1, with 7 bases identical to TRBD2. Germline-derived CDR1 and CDR2 are SGHVS and FQNEAQ. The CDR3 sequence is 14 residues long. V was pared by 2 bases and J by 10 bases, with 8 bases of the junction left unmatched. CDR3 nucleotide sequence: TGTGCCAGCAGCTTACGGACTAGTTCAGGCGAGCAGTTCTTC. Translating gives CASSLRTSSGEQFF.